This T cell receptor (beta chain) was found in a study of T cell repertoires in cytomegalovirus infection. Looking at the study overall: CMV infection plus the matching HLA type was flagged by public TCR beta signatures. Study-wide findings and caveats: Cumulative public TCR beta family frequency identified CMV carriers with the relevant HLA. Dominant in the ex vivo response were TCR beta clonotypes restricted by HLA-C and specific for CMV.

TCRdb independently ran MiXCR on the reads; one entry per CDR3 protein. The table shows about 190,000 distinct CDR3 sequences, with roughly 28% occurring only once. Germline values: CDR1 MDHEN, CDR2 SYDVKM. V was shortened by 11 bases and J by 4 bases, with 14 bases between the two germline ends. The CDR3 has 12 residues. Note on this clonotype: The antigen is unknown.

The V gene is TRBV28, the J gene TRBJ1-2; D call uncertain. Sequencing was carried out using PBMCs. The clonotype was recovered from a human donor in good health (CMV status not recorded). Some clones in this sample may be carry-over from other donors' samples. This CDR3 reads CASERACYGYTF. Written as DNA, the CDR3 is TGTGCCTCCGAGAGGGCGTGCTATGGCTACACCTTC.